This section outlines one T cell receptor (beta chain) sequence together with its context. This CDR3 has 15 residues. Germline-derived CDR1 and CDR2 are SGHTA and FQGNSA. The V gene lost 5 bases and the J gene lost 1 base, with 14 bases spanning the gap. The entry originates in a study of shared clonotypes between healthy human individuals. Generated by immunoSEQ multiplex PCR, the TCRdb table keeps only in-frame clones and is missing some. The repertoire holds over 2 million clones, with 90% to 95% as singletons. Input material: naive CD4+ T cells sorted from blood. Subset given: CD45RA+ positively selected. V gene TRBV7-2 combines with J gene TRBJ1-2, with unresolved D. The TCR was taken from a young man in good health. The CDR3 protein is CASSPESYHNYGYTF. Written as DNA, the CDR3 is TGTGCCAGCAGCCCAGAGTCGTACCATAACTATGGCTACACCTTC.